These 30 T cell receptor beta chains share one sample of origin, sequenced in a study of shared clonotypes between healthy human individuals. The protocol was immunoSEQ multiplex PCR, while the TCRdb copy is restricted to in-frame clones and leaves out a portion. The sample lists approximately 1.9 million clones, 93% occurring once. Only CD45RO-negative cells positively selected for CCR7 counted as naive CD8 cells, so terminally differentiated effector memory CD45RA+ cells were excluded. Sequencing was performed on naive CD8+ T cells from PBMCs. The source is a man aged 18 to 30 in good health. Some clones in this sample may be carry-over from other donors' samples.

CDR3 nucleotides: TGCGCCAGCACTAGCGGGAACTACAATGAGCAGTTCTTC. Translating it yields CASTSGNYNEQFF. The chain employs TRBV10-1 and TRBJ2-1, with 9 bases aligning to TRBD2. Losses at the gene ends were 7 bases for V and 3 bases for J; bases not matched to a gene: 1. The length of the CDR3 is 13 residues. CDR1 is WNHNN and CDR2 is SYGVQD in the germline V gene (reference sequence).

This chain links TRBV10-3 with TRBJ2-1, with a weak D call TRBD2 (7 bases). Germline loops: CDR1 ENHRY, CDR2 SYGVKD. The V gene lost 10 bases and the J gene lost 5 bases, with 18 bases spanning the gap. The CDR3 length is 14 residues. The CDR3: CATGGGTKDNEQFF. DNA of the CDR3: TGTGCCACTGGGGGCGGGACTAAAGACAATGAGCAGTTCTTC.

The V gene is TRBV9, the J gene TRBJ2-6; 7 nucleotides agree with TRBD1. The length of the CDR3 is 14 residues. After removal of 6 bases from V and 4 bases from J, the junction contained 4 bases not matched to a gene. From germline, CDR1 is SGDLS and CDR2 YYNGEE. The CDR3 loop is CASTTGDGANVLTF. The CDR3 nucleotides are TGTGCCAGCACCACAGGGGACGGGGCCAACGTCCTGACTTTC.

Details on this clone: Other nucleotide sequences from this sample produce the same CDR3. The chain has TRBV28 and TRBJ2-5, with D maybe TRBD2 (5 bases). The V end lost 6 bases, the J end lost 4 bases, and 12 bases lay between the germline ends. Germline V lookup: CDR1 MDHEN, CDR2 SYDVKM. This CDR3 comprises 13 residues. The CDR3 reads CASSPLAGETQYF. CDR3 nucleotide sequence: TGTGCCAGCAGCCCTCTAGCAGGAGAGACCCAGTACTTC.

The chain is built from TRBV5-1 and TRBJ2-1; 8 bases line up with TRBD2. The CDR3 runs 14 residues. The V gene end was trimmed by 5 bases and the J gene end by 4 bases; junction bases not matched to a gene: 5. In germline, CDR1 is SGHRS, CDR2 YFSETQ. The CDR3 DNA reads TGCGCCAGCAGAGGGGCTAGCGGGTACAATGAGCAGTTCTTC. It is translated as CASRGASGYNEQFF.

For this clone: Other DNA sequences within the sample encode an identical CDR3. The rearrangement joins TRBV7-9 to TRBJ1-4; D gene unclear. This CDR3 contains 14 residues. V was trimmed by 1 base and J by 4 bases, leaving 7 bases between them. CDR1 and CDR2 (germline): SEHNR, FQNEAQ (reference sequence). The CDR3 is CASSLGPLNEKLFF. The CDR3 bases are TGTGCCAGCAGCTTAGGCCCGCTTAATGAAAAACTGTTTTTT.

The chain has TRBV5-5 and TRBJ2-5; 7 bases fit TRBD2. The CDR3 loop spans 15 amino acids. CDR1 and CDR2 (germline): SGHKS, YYEKEE (reference sequence). The V and J ends lost 3 bases and 2 bases, in that order; junction bases with no gene match: 7. CDR3 sequence (DNA): TGTGCCAGCAGCTGGACTCTAGCGGATCAAGAGACCCAGTACTTC. Its translation is CASSWTLADQETQYF. Full variable domain (missing parts from reference TRBV5-5 and TRBJ2-5): DAGVTQSPTHLIKTRGQQVTLRCSPISGHKSVSWYQQVLGQGPQFIFQYYEKEERGRGNFPDRFSARQFPNYSSELNVNALLLGDSALYLCASSWTLADQETQYFGPGTRLLVL.

CDR3 sequence (DNA): TGTGCCAGCACCGTGCAACAGGAACTTTCCTACGAGCAGTACTTC. Protein product: CASTVQQELSYEQYF. This chain links TRBV2 with TRBJ2-7; D may be TRBD1 (5 bases). V lost 7 bases to trimming and J lost 1 base, with 17 bases between them. Per germline, CDR1 SNHLY and CDR2 FYNNEI. This CDR3 contains 15 residues.

The chain recombines TRBV6-6 with TRBJ2-7; D gene uncertain. Germline assignment: CDR1 MNHNY and CDR2 SVGAGI (reference sequence). Trimming left V 0 bases short and J 6 bases short, with 9 bases between. CDR3 size: 13 residues. As DNA, the CDR3 is TGTGCCAGCAGTTACTCCCCGGGCTCCGAGCAGTACTTC. This sequence encodes CASSYSPGSEQYF.

CDR3: CASSPSGNEQFF. For the CDR3, the DNA is TGTGCCAGCAGTCCTAGCGGCAATGAGCAGTTCTTC. The chain has TRBV6-5 and TRBJ2-1; 7 positions match TRBD2. CDR3 length: 12 amino acids. Germline V gives CDR1 MNHEY, CDR2 SVGAGI. The J segment lost 6 bases and the V segment lost 5 bases, leaving 1 base of the junction unmatched.

This chain connects TRBV15 to TRBJ2-7; 9 positions agree with TRBD1. The CDR3 covers 15 residues. Per germline, CDR1 LNHNV and CDR2 YYDKDF (reference sequence). Trimming removed 5 bases from V and 3 bases from J; junction bases left unmatched: 8. CDR3 protein: CATSDETGQGYEQYF. CDR3 sequence (DNA): TGTGCCACCAGCGATGAGACGGGACAGGGCTACGAGCAGTACTTC.

V is TRBV19 and J is TRBJ2-3; D unresolved. Per germline, CDR1 LNHDA and CDR2 SQIVND (reference sequence). The ends were cut back, 2 bases at V and 1 base at J, with 10 bases in the middle. The CDR3 length is 15 residues. CDR3 loop: CASSISSLGTDTQYF. The CDR3 DNA reads TGTGCCAGTAGTATAAGCTCTCTTGGCACAGATACGCAGTATTTT.

This clone was observed once. This chain joins TRBV5-6 and TRBJ2-7; unclear D gene. This CDR3 is 11 amino acids long. V gave up 2 bases and J gave up 6 bases, with 6 bases separating them. CDR1 and CDR2 from the germline V gene are SGHDT and YYEEEE. The CDR3 sequence: CASSFKGEQYF. CDR3 coding DNA: TGTGCCAGCAGCTTTAAGGGCGAGCAGTACTTC.

V is TRBV27 and J is TRBJ2-1; tentatively, D is TRBD2 (5 bases). The CDR3 consists of 15 residues. The germline V and J ends were trimmed by 7 bases and 0 bases, with 13 bases remaining between them. From germline, CDR1 is MNHEY and CDR2 SMNVEV (reference sequence). DNA for the CDR3: TGTGCCAGCACCCGTCGAGGGAGCTCCTACAATGAGCAGTTCTTC. Protein sequence: CASTRRGSSYNEQFF.

The chain employs TRBV9 and TRBJ2-7; D gene unclear. CDR3 length: 13 residues. Trimming cost V 4 bases and J 2 bases, with 10 bases left between them. Per germline, CDR1 SGDLS and CDR2 YYNGEE. The CDR3: CASSRNGPYEQYF. The DNA of the CDR3 is TGTGCCAGCAGCCGCAACGGGCCCTACGAGCAGTACTTC.

The chain couples TRBV7-9 to TRBJ2-6; D unclear. The CDR3 spans 18 residues. CDR1 and CDR2 from the germline V gene are SEHNR and FQNEAQ (reference sequence). The V end was cut by 3 bases, the J end by 0 bases, with 15 bases between. CDR3 amino acids: CASSFSRRLYSGANVLTF. CDR3 nucleotides: TGTGCCAGCAGCTTTTCGAGACGGCTATACTCTGGGGCCAACGTCCTGACTTTC.

The chain combines TRBV7-8 with TRBJ2-1; D possibly matches TRBD1 or TRBD2 (5 bases each). Germline-derived CDR1 and CDR2 are SGHVS and FQNEAQ. The CDR3 is 14 residues long. V dropped 6 bases and J dropped 0 bases, with 9 bases sitting between them. The CDR3, as DNA: TGTGCCAGCAGAGGGGACGGCTCCTACAATGAGCAGTTCTTC. This gives the protein CASRGDGSYNEQFF.

V usage is TRBV7-9 and J usage is TRBJ2-4, with D uncertain. CDR3 length equals 15 residues. Germline assignment: CDR1 SEHNR and CDR2 FQNEAQ (reference sequence). Trimming stripped 2 bases from V and 5 bases from J, with 13 bases between. The CDR3 DNA reads TGTGCCAGCAGCTTACCGGAAGGGAACGAAAACATTCAGTACTTC. Amino acid sequence: CASSLPEGNENIQYF.

This chain uses TRBV6-5 with TRBJ2-7, with 14 bases lining up with TRBD2. Germline CDR1 is MNHEY and CDR2 is SVGAGI. The CDR3 extends over 16 amino acids. The trim removed 4 bases at V and 5 bases at J, leaving 7 bases unmatched. CDR3 protein: CASSSPGTSGRHEQYF. The DNA of the CDR3 is TGTGCCAGCAGTTCCCCAGGGACTAGCGGGAGACACGAGCAGTACTTC.

DNA of the CDR3: TGTGCCAGTAGGGTCGGGTTGTCCGGGGAGCTGTTTTTT. It encodes CASRVGLSGELFF. The genes are TRBV19 and TRBJ2-2; the D is unclear. CDR3 length equals 13 residues. Trimming shortened V by 6 bases and J by 6 bases, and 11 bases separated the two germline ends. Germline V gene lookup returns CDR1 LNHDA and CDR2 SQIVND (reference sequence).

This rearrangement joins TRBV5-4 to TRBJ2-7; TRBD2 might be the D (6 bases). Germline lookup yields CDR1 SGHNT and CDR2 YYREEE (reference sequence). V gave up 0 bases and J gave up 6 bases, with 10 bases separating them. The CDR3 consists of 13 residues. CDR3 sequence (DNA): TGTGCCAGCAGCTTGGGACTAGAGGGCGAGCAGTACTTC. This sequence encodes CASSLGLEGEQYF.

The V call is TRBV30, the J call TRBJ2-7, with a weak D call TRBD2 (7 bases). Trimming shortened V by 0 bases and J by 4 bases, and 13 bases separated the two germline ends. The CDR3 spans 14 residues. Germline values: CDR1 GTSNPN, CDR2 SVGIG (reference sequence). As DNA, the CDR3 is TGTGCCTGGAGTGTACGGGGAGGGGGTTACGAGCAGTACTTC. As protein: CAWSVRGGGYEQYF. Using reference TRBV30 and TRBJ2-7 for the parts outside the CDR3, the full variable domain is SQTIHQWPATLVQPVGSPLSLECTVEGTSNPNLYWYRQAAGRGLQLLFYSVGIGQISSEVPQNLSASRPQDRQFILSSKKLLLSDSGFYLCAWSVRGGGYEQYFGPGTRLTVT.

In this sample, this clone turned up a few times. In the same sample, other DNA sequences code for this CDR3. The CDR3, as DNA: TGTGCCTGGAGATGGGAGAACACTGAAGCTTTCTTT. Its protein is CAWRWENTEAFF. This chain connects TRBV30 to TRBJ1-1; D is undetermined. CDR3 length: 12 amino acids. Germline values: CDR1 GTSNPN, CDR2 SVGIG (reference sequence). V lost 3 bases, J lost 1 base, and 6 bases lay in between.

This clone is a singleton in its sample. The V gene is TRBV14, the J gene TRBJ2-5, with 7 bases fitting TRBD2. This CDR3 contains 15 residues. Germline CDR1 and CDR2: SGHDN and FVKESK. V lost 3 bases, J lost 6 bases, and 10 bases stayed unmatched. The CDR3: CASSQSPSGRKTQYF. DNA for the CDR3: TGTGCCAGCAGCCAGTCTCCTAGCGGAAGGAAGACCCAGTACTTC.

This clone appeared once. This sequence joins TRBV2 and TRBJ2-7; D unresolved. This CDR3 has 13 amino acids. Germline V CDR1 and CDR2: SNHLY, FYNNEI. V was pared by 3 bases and J by 3 bases, with 9 bases between. This CDR3 is CASSDHRFYEQYF. The DNA of the CDR3 is TGTGCCAGCAGTGATCACAGATTCTACGAGCAGTACTTC. The whole variable domain, remainder taken from reference TRBV2 and TRBJ2-7, is EPEVTQTPSHQVTQMGQEVILRCVPISNHLYFYWYRQILGQKVEFLVSFYNNEISEKSEIFDDQFSVERPDGSNFTLKIRSTKLEDSAMYFCASSDHRFYEQYFGPGTRLTVT.

This clone was counted once. The genes are TRBV7-6 and TRBJ2-3, with a weak D call TRBD1 (6 bases). The CDR3 is 12 amino acids. CDR1 is SGHVS, CDR2 FNYEAQ, per germline. V dropped 5 bases and J dropped 7 bases, with 10 bases sitting between them. The chain's CDR3 is CASSRDRNTQYF. Written as DNA, the CDR3 is TGTGCCAGCAGCCGTGACAGGAATACGCAGTATTTT.

To note about this clone: This CDR3 is also generated by other DNA sequences in the sample. The gene calls are TRBV2 and TRBJ1-5; D remains unclear. The ends were cut back, 3 bases at V and 0 bases at J, with 6 bases in the middle. CDR1 SNHLY and CDR2 FYNNEI come from the germline V gene. The CDR3 is 14 residues long. CDR3 nucleotides: TGTGCCAGCAGTGATTTGCCTAGCAATCAGCCCCAGCATTTT. It is translated as CASSDLPSNQPQHF.

The J gene is TRBJ1-1, the V gene TRBV6-5; D gene uncertain. Deletions cut 5 bases from V and 2 bases from J, with 12 bases between. The CDR3 spans 14 residues. CDR1 is MNHEY, CDR2 SVGAGI, per germline. In nucleotides, the CDR3 is TGTGCCAGCAGTAACCGGGGATTTAACACTGAAGCTTTCTTT. This codes for CASSNRGFNTEAFF.

Of note for this clone: This CDR3 is also generated by other DNA sequences in the sample. The gene calls are TRBV29-1 and TRBJ2-1, with D maybe TRBD1 (5 bases). V was shortened by 4 bases and J by 0 bases, with 7 bases between the two germline ends. This CDR3 contains 13 residues. The V gene's germline CDR1 is SQVTM and CDR2 ANQGSEA. The CDR3 loop is CSVGQGSYNEQFF. DNA for the CDR3: TGCAGCGTTGGTCAGGGCTCCTACAATGAGCAGTTCTTC.

The chain carries TRBV7-2 and TRBJ1-1; TRBD1 is a possible D gene (5 bases). V was cut by 3 bases and J by 2 bases, with 13 bases left in between. The CDR3 has 15 residues. Germline CDR1 SGHTA, CDR2 FQGNSA. Written as DNA, the CDR3 is TGTGCCAGCAGCTTGGAGGGGCCGTTCAACACTGAAGCTTTCTTT. Protein: CASSLEGPFNTEAFF.